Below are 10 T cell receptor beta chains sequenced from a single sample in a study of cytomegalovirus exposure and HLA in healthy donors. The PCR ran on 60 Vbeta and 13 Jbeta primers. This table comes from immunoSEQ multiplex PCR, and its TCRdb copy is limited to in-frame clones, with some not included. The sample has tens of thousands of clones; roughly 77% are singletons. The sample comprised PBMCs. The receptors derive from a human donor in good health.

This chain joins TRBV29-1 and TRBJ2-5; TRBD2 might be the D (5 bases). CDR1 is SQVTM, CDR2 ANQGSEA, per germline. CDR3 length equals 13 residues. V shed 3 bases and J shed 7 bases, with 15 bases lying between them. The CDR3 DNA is TGCAGCGTTGAGGAGGCTTCAGTTCGGACCCAGTACTTC. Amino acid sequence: CSVEEASVRTQYF.

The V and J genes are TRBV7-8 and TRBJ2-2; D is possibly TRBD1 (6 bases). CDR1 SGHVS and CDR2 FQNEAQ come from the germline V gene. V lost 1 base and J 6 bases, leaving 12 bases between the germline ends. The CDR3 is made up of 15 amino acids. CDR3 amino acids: CASSLVWGQPGELFF. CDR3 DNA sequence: TGTGCCAGCAGCTTAGTTTGGGGGCAACCCGGGGAGCTGTTTTTT.

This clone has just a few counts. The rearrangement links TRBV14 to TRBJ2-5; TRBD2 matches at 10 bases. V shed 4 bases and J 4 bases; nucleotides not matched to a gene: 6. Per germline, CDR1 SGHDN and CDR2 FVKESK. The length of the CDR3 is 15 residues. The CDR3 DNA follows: TGTGCCAGCAGCCGAGCGGGGGGGCCCTTAGAGACCCAGTACTTC. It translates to CASSRAGGPLETQYF. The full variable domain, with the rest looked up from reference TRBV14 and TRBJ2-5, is EAGVTQFPSHSVIEKGQTVTLRCDPISGHDNLYWYRRVMGKEIKFLLHFVKESKQDESGMPNNRFLAERTGGTYSTLKVQPAELEDSGVYFCASSRAGGPLETQYFGPGTRLLVL.

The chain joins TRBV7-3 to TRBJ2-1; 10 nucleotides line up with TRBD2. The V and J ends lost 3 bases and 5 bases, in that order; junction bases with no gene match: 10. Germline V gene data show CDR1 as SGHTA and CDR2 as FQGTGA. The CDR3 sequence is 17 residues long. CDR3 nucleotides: TGTGCCAGCAGCTTGGGTTTAGCGGGGGGTCATGACAATGAGCAGTTCTTC. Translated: CASSLGLAGGHDNEQFF.

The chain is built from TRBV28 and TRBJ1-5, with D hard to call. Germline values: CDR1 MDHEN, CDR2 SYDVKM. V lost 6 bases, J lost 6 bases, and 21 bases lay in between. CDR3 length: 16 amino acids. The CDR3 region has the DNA TGTGCCAGCAGCGCGGCAACGGGTTTATTTGGTCAGCCCCAGCATTTT. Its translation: CASSAATGLFGQPQHF. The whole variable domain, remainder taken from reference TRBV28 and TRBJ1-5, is DVKVTQSSRYLVKRTGEKVFLECVQDMDHENMFWYRQDPGLGLRLIYFSYDVKMKEKGDIPEGYSVSREKKERFSLILESASTNQTSMYLCASSAATGLFGQPQHFGDGTRLSIL.

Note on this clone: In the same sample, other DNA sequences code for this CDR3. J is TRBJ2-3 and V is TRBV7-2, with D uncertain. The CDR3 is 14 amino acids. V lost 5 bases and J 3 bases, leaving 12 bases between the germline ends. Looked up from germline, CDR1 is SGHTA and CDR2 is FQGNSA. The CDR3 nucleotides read TGTGCCAGCAGCCTCACACGAGGAACAGATACGCAGTATTTT. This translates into CASSLTRGTDTQYF. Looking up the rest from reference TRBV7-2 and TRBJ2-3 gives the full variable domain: GAGVSQSPSNKVTEKGKDVELRCDPISGHTALYWYRQSLGQGLEFLIYFQGNSAPDKSGLPSDRFSAERTGGSVSTLTIQRTQQEDSAVYLCASSLTRGTDTQYFGPGTRLTVL.

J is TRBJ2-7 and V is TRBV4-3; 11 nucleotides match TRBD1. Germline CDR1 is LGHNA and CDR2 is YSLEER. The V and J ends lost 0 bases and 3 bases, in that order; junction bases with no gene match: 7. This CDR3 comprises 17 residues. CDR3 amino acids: CASSQERGQGGFYEQYF. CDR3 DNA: TGCGCCAGCAGCCAAGAAAGGGGACAGGGGGGATTCTACGAGCAGTACTTC.

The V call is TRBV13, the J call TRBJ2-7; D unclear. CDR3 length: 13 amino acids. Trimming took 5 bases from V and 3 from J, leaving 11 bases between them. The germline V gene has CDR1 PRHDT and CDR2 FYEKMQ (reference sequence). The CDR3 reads CASSTAVLYEQYF. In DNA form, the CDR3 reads TGTGCCAGCAGCACGGCGGTACTCTACGAGCAGTACTTC.

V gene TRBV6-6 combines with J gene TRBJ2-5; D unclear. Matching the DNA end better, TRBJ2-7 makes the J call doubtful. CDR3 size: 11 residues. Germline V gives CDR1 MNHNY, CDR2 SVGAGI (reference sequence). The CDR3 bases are TGTGCCAGCAGACTTTCCTACGAGCAGTACTTC. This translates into CASRLSYEQYF.

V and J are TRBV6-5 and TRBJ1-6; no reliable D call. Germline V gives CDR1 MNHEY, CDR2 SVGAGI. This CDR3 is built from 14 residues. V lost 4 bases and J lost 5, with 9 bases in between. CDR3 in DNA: TGTGCCAGCAGTTGGTTGGGAGATAATTCACCCCTCCACTTT. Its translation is CASSWLGDNSPLHF.